These T cell receptor beta chains were read from a single sample in a study of early T cells in non-severe SARS-CoV-2 infection. TCRdb recomputed calls from the 5' RACE reads with MiXCR, one row per CDR3 protein. The sample has around 63,000 distinct CDR3 sequences; approximately 6% are singletons. This specimen consisted of whole blood, obtained at baseline. The receptors were gathered from an adult who was a healthcare worker with PCR-confirmed SARS-CoV-2 infection or an uninfected control (not recorded which). CDR3s include the opening cysteine and the closing phenylalanine or tryptophan. Each record gives: V gene, clone size, D gene, J gene, CDR3 length, CDR3 DNA, CDR3 protein. D genes are given only for firm matches. Expanded clones are given a class, and other clones once, few, many or no size at all.

TRBV6-5	many	NA	TRBJ1-1	12	TGTGCCAGCAGCGGGAGGTTCACTGAAGCTTTCTTT	CASSGRFTEAFF
TRBV6-6	many	NA	TRBJ1-2	15	TGTGCCAGCAGTTACGAGAGGGGCGGTATCTATGGCTACACCTTC	CASSYERGGIYGYTF
TRBV18	many	NA	TRBJ2-5	14	TGTGCCAGCTCACGACAGACGCCCCAAGAGACCCAGTACTTC	CASSRQTPQETQYF
TRBV18	many	NA	TRBJ1-6	15	TGTGCCAGCTCACCGCTGGGGAACGCGGATTCACCCCTCCACTTT	CASSPLGNADSPLHF
TRBV20-1	many	TRBD2	TRBJ2-1	16	TGCAGTGCTAGAGATGGGATGCCGGGAGGTCGCAATGAGCAGTTCTTC	CSARDGMPGGRNEQFF
TRBV5-1	few	NA	TRBJ2-1	18	TGCGCCAGCAGCTTGGATCCGGGACGATCAGATTTCTCCAATGAGCAGTTCTTC	CASSLDPGRSDFSNEQFF
TRBV20-1	NA	NA	TRBJ2-5	13	TGCAGTGCTAGTTCAGGCCTCCAAGAGACCCAGTACTTC	CSASSGLQETQYF
TRBV24-1	NA	TRBD2	TRBJ2-2	18	TGTGCCACCAGTGATGGTATTAGCGGGAGTTCGGGCACCGGGGAGCTGTTTTTT	CATSDGISGSSGTGELFF
TRBV5-1	many	TRBD1	TRBJ2-7	14	TGCGCCAGCAAAATCCGGGACAGGGGATACGAGCAGTACTTC	CASKIRDRGYEQYF
TRBV7-8	many	NA	TRBJ2-3	13	TGTGCCAGCAGCTATATTCGAGCAGATACGCAGTATTTT	CASSYIRADTQYF
TRBV7-2	many	NA	TRBJ2-2	14	TGTGCCAGCAGCTCCAACAAGGGCACCGGGGAGCTGTTTTTT	CASSSNKGTGELFF
TRBV10-1	many	NA	TRBJ1-5	11	TGCGCCAGCAATCGGTATCAGCCCCAGCATTTT	CASNRYQPQHF
TRBV7-8	NA	TRBD2	TRBJ2-3	15	TGTGCCAGCAGCAAACTAGCGGGAGACGCAGATACGCAGTATTTT	CASSKLAGDADTQYF
TRBV12-3/TRBV12-4	many	TRBD1	TRBJ2-7	16	TGTGCCAGCAGTAGTGGAGACAGGGGCCTTTCCTACGAGCAGTACTTC	CASSSGDRGLSYEQYF
TRBV6-4	NA	TRBD2	TRBJ2-2	14	TGTGCCAGCAGCGCGGCGGGAGTATCCGGGGAGCTGTTTTTT	CASSAAGVSGELFF
TRBV13	many	NA	TRBJ1-1	14	TGTGCCAGCAGCTTAAAAGGGGTTGACACTGAAGCTTTCTTT	CASSLKGVDTEAFF
TRBV11-2	few	NA	TRBJ2-7	11	TGTGCCAGCAGGGGAAAGGGCGAGCAGTACTTC	CASRGKGEQYF
TRBV20-1	many	NA	TRBJ2-5	13	TGCAGTGCTCCGGTTGATCTTGGAGAGACCCAGTACTTC	CSAPVDLGETQYF
TRBV7-8	NA	NA	TRBJ1-1	13	TGTGCCAGCAGCCATACAGAGAACACTGAAGCTTTCTTT	CASSHTENTEAFF
TRBV18	once	TRBD1	TRBJ2-3	14	TGTGCCAGCTCGCGGACAGGATTCACAGATACGCAGTATTTT	CASSRTGFTDTQYF
TRBV6-1	NA	NA	TRBJ2-7	10	TGTGCCAGCAGACGGGACGGGCAGTACTTC	CASRRDGQYF
TRBV4-3	many	NA	TRBJ2-3	16	TGCGCCAGCAGCCAAGGGGATAGCGGCAGCACAGATACGCAGTATTTT	CASSQGDSGSTDTQYF
TRBV7-9	many	NA	TRBJ2-3	13	TGTGCCAGCAGCTTATATTTGCCAGATACGCAGTATTTT	CASSLYLPDTQYF
TRBV12-3/TRBV12-4	many	NA	TRBJ1-1	13	TGTGCCAGCAGTTTTGCGCGAGGGGGTGAAGCTTTCTTT	CASSFARGGEAFF
TRBV28	NA	NA	TRBJ2-7	14	TGTGCCAGCAGCCCGGGGCGAGCTCCCTACGAGCAGTACTTC	CASSPGRAPYEQYF
TRBV4-2	many	NA	TRBJ2-3	12	TGTGCCAGCAGCCAAAGCACAGATACGCAGTATTTT	CASSQSTDTQYF
TRBV6-5	few	NA	TRBJ2-3	15	TGTGCCAGCAGTACCTCAGGTACTAGCACAGATACGCAGTATTTT	CASSTSGTSTDTQYF
TRBV5-8	NA	NA	TRBJ2-2	14	TGTGCCAGCAGCCCCCCTCTGAACACCGGGGAGCTGTTTTTT	CASSPPLNTGELFF